The 13 T cell receptor beta chains below come from one sample, sequenced in a study of CD8 T cells in ankylosing spondylitis. Via MiXCR, TCRdb re-called the 5' RACE reads, giving one row per CDR3 protein. Among a few hundred thousand distinct CDR3 sequences, around 11% were seen once, and the ten largest hold about 6.8%. The specimen sequenced was blood, either unsorted or a sorted T cell fraction (not recorded which). These TCRs come from a male donor with ankylosing spondylitis or in good health (not recorded which).

This clonotype was seen at least ten times. The rearrangement links TRBV5-1 to TRBJ2-3, with TRBD2 matching 12 bases. The CDR3 runs to 17 residues. Germline CDR1 is SGHRS and CDR2 is YFSETQ. Trimming removed 0 bases from V and 5 bases from J; junction bases left unmatched: 7. DNA of the CDR3: TGCGCCAGCAGCTTGGCCGGACTAGCGGGATCTATAGATACGCAGTATTTT. Translating gives CASSLAGLAGSIDTQYF. The full variable domain, with the rest looked up from reference TRBV5-1 and TRBJ2-3, is KAGVTQTPRYLIKTRGQQVTLSCSPISGHRSVSWYQQTPGQGLQFLFEYFSETQRNKGNFPGRFSGRQFSNSRSEMNVSTLELGDSALYLCASSLAGLAGSIDTQYFGPGTRLTVL.

The V and J genes are TRBV7-9 and TRBJ2-7; weak D call: TRBD1 (5 bases). Germline V CDR1 and CDR2: SEHNR, FQNEAQ (reference sequence). CDR3 length equals 13 residues. V lost 2 bases and J lost 5, with 10 bases in between. The chain's CDR3 is CASSLQGTHEQYF. The CDR3 DNA sequence: TGTGCCAGCAGCTTACAGGGTACCCACGAGCAGTACTTC.

This clonotype was found a few times. The chain couples TRBV7-2 to TRBJ2-3; 9 positions match TRBD2. From germline, CDR1 is SGHTA and CDR2 FQGNSA. The CDR3 runs 16 residues. The V segment lost 5 bases and the J segment 2 bases; nucleotides outside the gene matches: 8. The CDR3 coding sequence is TGTGCCAGCAGCCCCTATCGACTAGCGGACACAGATACGCAGTATTTT. Its translation: CASSPYRLADTDTQYF.

This clonotype was recorded at least ten times. The chain combines TRBV29-1 with TRBJ2-2, with D perhaps matching TRBD1 (5 bases). V lost 7 bases and J lost 4, with 25 bases in between. The V gene's germline CDR1 is SQVTM and CDR2 ANQGSEA. The CDR3 loop spans 17 amino acids. CDR3 protein: CSAERGLGRVGTGELFF. CDR3 in DNA: TGCAGCGCAGAAAGGGGCCTCGGCAGGGTCGGCACCGGGGAGCTGTTTTTT.

There are many counts of this clonotype. The CDR3 is CSPDRDGDTDTQYF. CDR3 DNA sequence: TGCAGCCCGGACAGGGATGGGGACACAGATACGCAGTATTTT. The V and J genes are TRBV29-1 and TRBJ2-3; TRBD1 agrees at 8 bases. Losses at the gene ends were 8 bases for V and 2 bases for J; bases not matched to a gene: 9. Germline CDR1 and CDR2: SQVTM and ANQGSEA. CDR3 size: 14 residues.

This chain joins TRBV18 and TRBJ2-3; TRBD1 matches 7 bases. This CDR3 comprises 16 residues. Looked up from germline, CDR1 is KGHSH and CDR2 is LQKENI. Germline trimming cut 4 bases from V and 0 bases from J; bases unmatched to any gene: 7. The CDR3 bases are TGTGCCAGCTCACAGTCGGTGACAGGGAGCACAGATACGCAGTATTTT. Protein sequence: CASSQSVTGSTDTQYF.

This clonotype was counted at least ten times. The V gene is TRBV20-1, the J gene TRBJ1-3, with D uncertain. Germline V gene data show CDR1 as DFQATT and CDR2 as SNEGSKA (reference sequence). V gave up 6 bases and J gave up 4 bases, with 10 bases separating them. There are 12 residues in the CDR3. The CDR3 loop is CSARSMGNTIYF. CDR3 nucleotides: TGCAGTGCACGGTCGATGGGAAACACCATATATTTT.

This clonotype was observed a handful of times. V is TRBV7-8 and J is TRBJ2-4; D gene uncertain. From germline, CDR1 is SGHVS and CDR2 FQNEAQ. V lost 2 bases, J lost 5 bases, and 7 bases lay in between. This CDR3 contains 13 residues. DNA of the CDR3: TGTGCCAGCAGCTTATCGGCCGAAAACATTCAGTACTTC. Translating it yields CASSLSAENIQYF.

This clonotype has ten or more counts. The chain employs TRBV29-1 and TRBJ1-1; no clear D gene. Deletions cut 3 bases from V and 5 bases from J, with 13 bases between. The CDR3 is made up of 13 amino acids. CDR1 SQVTM and CDR2 ANQGSEA come from the germline V gene. CDR3 region: CSVDYLGGTEAFF. The DNA of the CDR3 is TGCAGCGTTGACTACCTGGGAGGTACTGAAGCTTTCTTT.

This clonotype has ten or more counts. This chain uses TRBV5-1 with TRBJ2-5; weak D call: TRBD1 (6 bases). The CDR3 extends over 14 amino acids. The V gene's germline CDR1 is SGHRS and CDR2 YFSETQ. Trimming took 4 bases from V and 5 from J, leaving 15 bases between them. The CDR3 sequence is CASSRRQVVETQYF. The CDR3, as DNA: TGCGCCAGCAGCAGGCGACAGGTGGTGGAGACCCAGTACTTC.

This clonotype showed up many times. The chain links TRBV12-3 or TRBV12-4 to TRBJ2-1; tentative D call: TRBD2 (6 bases). The CDR3 loop spans 14 amino acids. Deletions cut 4 bases from V and 2 bases from J, with 9 bases between. CDR3 loop: CASSYGSPYNEQFF. In DNA, the CDR3 is TGTGCCAGCAGTTACGGGAGTCCCTACAATGAGCAGTTCTTC.

In this sample, this clonotype turned up many times. V is TRBV5-1 and J is TRBJ1-5, with 7 nucleotides matching TRBD1. Germline assignment: CDR1 SGHRS and CDR2 YFSETQ. The CDR3 has 17 residues. Trimming cost V 4 bases and J 0 bases; bases outside gene matches: 10. Written as DNA, the CDR3 is TGCGCCAGCAGCCGGACAGGCTACCCTTATAGCAATCAGCCCCAGCATTTT. This encodes CASSRTGYPYSNQPQHF.

This clonotype has a handful of counts. CDR3 sequence: CASSLDVGEQFF. The DNA for the CDR3 is TGTGCCAGCAGCTTAGACGTCGGGGAGCAGTTCTTC. The J gene is TRBJ2-1, the V gene TRBV7-9; D is ambiguous. Germline V CDR1 and CDR2: SEHNR, FQNEAQ (reference sequence). This CDR3 is built from 12 residues. V lost 1 base, J lost 10 bases, and 8 bases lay in between.